The rows below give T cell receptor beta chains drawn from one sample of a study of blood T cell repertoires in COVID-19. The protocol was immunoSEQ multiplex PCR, while the TCRdb copy is restricted to in-frame clones and leaves out a portion. The sample carries some 70,000 clones, 88% recorded once. Source material: peripheral blood. The receptor set was obtained from a woman in her 70s with acute or convalescent COVID-19. Both conserved end residues are part of each CDR3. A D gene is named only where the DNA matches it firmly. The size entry is marked missing in some rows and otherwise reads once, few, many or a size class.

D: TRBD1
V: TRBV28
size: -
J: TRBJ1-4
DNA: TGTGCCAGCAGCCTAGGACAGGGGCGCGAAAAACTGTTTTTT
CDR3: CASSLGQGREKLFF

D: -
V: TRBV7-2
size: few
J: TRBJ1-4
DNA: TGTGCCAGCAGCTACACAACTAATGAAAAACTGTTTTTT
CDR3: CASSYTTNEKLFF

D: -
V: TRBV7-8
size: -
J: TRBJ1-5
DNA: TGTGCCAGCAGCCTAGGCGGGGGGAATCAGCCCCAGCATTTT
CDR3: CASSLGGGNQPQHF

D: -
V: TRBV5-1
size: -
J: TRBJ2-7
DNA: TGCGCCAGCAGCTTGGATGACAGGCCCACCTACGAGCAGTACTTC
CDR3: CASSLDDRPTYEQYF

D: TRBD1
V: TRBV30
size: once
J: TRBJ1-1
DNA: TGTGCCTGGCGAAAGGGGGCAGGTGACTCTGAAGCTTTCTTT
CDR3: CAWRKGAGDSEAFF

D: TRBD2
V: TRBV3-1/TRBV3-2
size: -
J: TRBJ2-5
DNA: TGTGCCAGCAGCCAAGGAGGAAGCGGGGGGAGAGAGACCCAGTACTTC
CDR3: CASSQGGSGGRETQYF

D: -
V: TRBV18
size: -
J: TRBJ1-5
DNA: TGTGCCAGCTCACCGGGCGTTCCTAGCAATCAGCCCCAGCATTTT
CDR3: CASSPGVPSNQPQHF

D: -
V: TRBV7-3
size: -
J: TRBJ2-1
DNA: TGTGCCAGCAGCTCTACCTGGGGTCCGGGGAATGAGCAGTTCTTC
CDR3: CASSSTWGPGNEQFF

D: -
V: TRBV30
size: -
J: TRBJ1-5
DNA: TGTGCCTGGAGGGGGAAACAGGCTGATCAGCCCCAGCATTTT
CDR3: CAWRGKQADQPQHF

D: -
V: TRBV28
size: -
J: TRBJ1-2
DNA: TGTGCCAGCAGCTCGGACCGGGACAATGGCTATGGCTACACCTTC
CDR3: CASSSDRDNGYGYTF

D: -
V: TRBV7-9
size: -
J: TRBJ2-7
DNA: TGTGCCAGCAGCTCCACCGGGATTGGCGACGAGCAGTACTTC
CDR3: CASSSTGIGDEQYF

D: -
V: TRBV20-1
size: -
J: TRBJ1-2
DNA: TGCAGTGTGGGGGGCTATGGCTACACCTTC
CDR3: CSVGGYGYTF

D: -
V: TRBV2
size: -
J: TRBJ2-3
DNA: TGTGCCAGCAGTGAGTGGAGGGGGGGAAGCACAGATACGCAGTATTTT
CDR3: CASSEWRGGSTDTQYF

D: -
V: TRBV7-8
size: once
J: TRBJ1-2
DNA: TGTGCCAGCAGCTCATCCGGACAGCCGATCTATGGCTACACCTTC
CDR3: CASSSSGQPIYGYTF

D: TRBD1
V: TRBV13
size: -
J: TRBJ2-2
DNA: TGTGCCAGCAGCAAAATCCTCGGACAGGCGGGCACCGGGGAGCTGTTTTTT
CDR3: CASSKILGQAGTGELFF

D: TRBD1
V: TRBV5-1
size: -
J: TRBJ2-7
DNA: TGCGCCAGCAGAACTGGGACAGGGACCGACGAGCAGTACTTC
CDR3: CASRTGTGTDEQYF

D: TRBD1
V: TRBV24-1
size: -
J: TRBJ1-2
DNA: TGTGCCACCAGTGATGGGGTCGGCCAGGGGGCACCTGATGGCTACACCTTC
CDR3: CATSDGVGQGAPDGYTF

D: -
V: TRBV10-1
size: -
J: TRBJ1-1
DNA: TGCGCCACCGTCGGAGTCCATATGAACACTGAAGCTTTCTTT
CDR3: CATVGVHMNTEAFF

D: TRBD1
V: TRBV6-6
size: -
J: TRBJ1-2
DNA: TGTGCCAGCAGTTTGCAGGGGGAGTTTGGTGGCTACACCTTC
CDR3: CASSLQGEFGGYTF

D: -
V: TRBV18
size: -
J: TRBJ1-2
DNA: TGTGCCAGCTCACCAGGGGGCATCGGCTACACCTTC
CDR3: CASSPGGIGYTF

D: -
V: TRBV5-1
size: -
J: TRBJ1-1
DNA: TGCGCCAGCAGCCCCGTGACAGGGAACACTGAAGCTTTCTTT
CDR3: CASSPVTGNTEAFF

D: TRBD2
V: TRBV28
size: once
J: TRBJ2-5
DNA: TGTGCCAGCACCCCGGCTAGCGGCATGACCCAGTACTTC
CDR3: CASTPASGMTQYF

D: TRBD2
V: TRBV14
size: -
J: TRBJ2-5
DNA: TGTGCCAGCAGCCCTCAGGGTAGCGGGGTCCGGAAGACCCAGTACTTC
CDR3: CASSPQGSGVRKTQYF

D: -
V: TRBV30
size: -
J: TRBJ2-4
DNA: TGTGCCTGGACCTCCCCAGGTGCGGGGACCCCGAGGGACATTCAGTACTTC
CDR3: CAWTSPGAGTPRDIQYF

D: -
V: TRBV15
size: -
J: TRBJ2-2
DNA: TGTGCCACCAGCAGAGCCCGGACAGACATATTAGATACCGGGGAGCTGTTTTTT
CDR3: CATSRARTDILDTGELFF

D: -
V: TRBV29-1
size: -
J: TRBJ1-2
DNA: TGCAGCGGTGGGGCGGCAGATGGCTACACCTTC
CDR3: CSGGAADGYTF

D: TRBD2
V: TRBV5-4
size: -
J: TRBJ2-5
DNA: TGTGCCAGCAGCCCGGGACTAGCGGGAACGCAAGAGACCCAGTACTTC
CDR3: CASSPGLAGTQETQYF

D: -
V: TRBV2
size: -
J: TRBJ1-5
DNA: TGTGCCAGCGGGGTACGGACGGGGAGTTCCGGGATTCAGCCCCAGCATTTT
CDR3: CASGVRTGSSGIQPQHF

D: -
V: TRBV3-1/TRBV3-2
size: -
J: TRBJ2-3
DNA: TGTGCCAGCAGCCCCGGGCGGGAATTCACAGATACGCAGTATTTT
CDR3: CASSPGREFTDTQYF

D: -
V: TRBV29-1
size: few
J: TRBJ1-1
DNA: TGCAGCGTTTCCGGGACACTCTACACTGAAGCTTTCTTT
CDR3: CSVSGTLYTEAFF

D: -
V: TRBV4-1
size: -
J: TRBJ1-5
DNA: TGCGCCAGCAGCCACCTCCCGGGTAGCAATCAGCCCCAGCATTTT
CDR3: CASSHLPGSNQPQHF

D: -
V: TRBV11-2
size: -
J: TRBJ2-6
DNA: TGTGCCAGCAGCCCCGCGAGGGCTGGGGCCAACGTCCTGACTTTC
CDR3: CASSPARAGANVLTF

D: -
V: TRBV19
size: -
J: TRBJ1-1
DNA: TGTGCCAGTAGTACTGGAGGATATCAGGCCAACACTGAAGCTTTCTTT
CDR3: CASSTGGYQANTEAFF

D: TRBD1
V: TRBV2
size: -
J: TRBJ1-2
DNA: TGTGCCAGCAGGTCCGCGGGACAGAGAAACTATGGCTACACCTTC
CDR3: CASRSAGQRNYGYTF

D: TRBD1
V: TRBV5-1
size: -
J: TRBJ1-5
DNA: TGCGCCAGCAGCTATACAGGGGACCCCAATCAGCCCCAGCATTTT
CDR3: CASSYTGDPNQPQHF

D: -
V: TRBV29-1
size: -
J: TRBJ2-5
DNA: TGCAGCGGGATAGCGCAGCAAGAGACCCAGTACTTC
CDR3: CSGIAQQETQYF

D: TRBD2
V: TRBV5-1
size: -
J: TRBJ2-7
DNA: TGCGCCAGCAGCCCGGGGGGCACTAGCGGGAACTACGAGCAGTACTTC
CDR3: CASSPGGTSGNYEQYF

D: TRBD1
V: TRBV18
size: -
J: TRBJ1-2
DNA: TGTGCCAGCTCTCTGGACAGGATCTATGGCTACACCTTC
CDR3: CASSLDRIYGYTF

D: -
V: TRBV19
size: -
J: TRBJ1-2
DNA: TGTGCCAGTAGTGCAGACACTAACTATGGCTACACCTTC
CDR3: CASSADTNYGYTF

D: -
V: TRBV19
size: -
J: TRBJ2-1
DNA: TGTGCCAGTAGTATAGATAGTCCGGGACTGGCCTTCTACAATGAGCAGTTCTTC
CDR3: CASSIDSPGLAFYNEQFF

D: -
V: TRBV19
size: -
J: TRBJ1-2
DNA: TGTGCCAGTAGTATAGAGGAAGGGGCCACCTATGGCGGCTACACCTTC
CDR3: CASSIEEGATYGGYTF

D: -
V: TRBV6-5
size: -
J: TRBJ1-2
DNA: TGTGCCAGCCGCACCCCAGGGTTATATGGCTACACCTTC
CDR3: CASRTPGLYGYTF

D: -
V: TRBV6-1
size: -
J: TRBJ1-1
DNA: TGTGCCAGCAGTGAAATCATGAACACTGAAGCTTTCTTT
CDR3: CASSEIMNTEAFF

D: TRBD1
V: TRBV4-2
size: -
J: TRBJ2-5
DNA: TGTGCCAGCAGTCTGGCGGAGACAGGGGGCCTAGAGACCCAGTACTTC
CDR3: CASSLAETGGLETQYF

D: -
V: TRBV29-1
size: -
J: TRBJ1-1
DNA: TGCAGCGTTGCCACGCGTGCGGGGGGGACCGGTGAAGCTTTCTTT
CDR3: CSVATRAGGTGEAFF

D: -
V: TRBV2
size: -
J: TRBJ2-1
DNA: TGTGCCAGCAGTGAAGAAGGCGGCGGGACCAGTACCTCTATTTACAATGAGCAGTTCTTC
CDR3: CASSEEGGGTSTSIYNEQFF

D: -
V: TRBV6-6
size: -
J: TRBJ1-1
DNA: TGTGCCAGCAGTTATATGGGGGGAAACACTGAAGCTTTCTTT
CDR3: CASSYMGGNTEAFF

D: TRBD1
V: TRBV28
size: -
J: TRBJ1-2
DNA: TGTGCCAGCAGTTTATATGGACAGGGAGGGTATGGCTACACCTTC
CDR3: CASSLYGQGGYGYTF

D: -
V: TRBV7-6
size: -
J: TRBJ1-3
DNA: TGTGCCAGCAGCTTGTTCACGAGCTCTGGAAACACCATATATTTT
CDR3: CASSLFTSSGNTIYF

D: TRBD1
V: TRBV5-4
size: -
J: TRBJ2-7
DNA: TGTGCCAGCAGCTTGGTGGGACAGCCGTCCTACGAGCAGTACTTC
CDR3: CASSLVGQPSYEQYF

D: -
V: TRBV6-2/TRBV6-3
size: -
J: TRBJ2-1
DNA: TGTGCCAGCAGGTACAGGGACATAAGCTCCTACAATGAGCAGTTCTTC
CDR3: CASRYRDISSYNEQFF

D: -
V: TRBV12-3/TRBV12-4
size: once
J: TRBJ1-2
DNA: TGTGCCAGCAGTTTAAGACAGTGGCACGGCTACACCTTC
CDR3: CASSLRQWHGYTF

D: -
V: TRBV5-1
size: -
J: TRBJ1-1
DNA: TGCGCCAGCCGGGGAGGCTTGAACACTGAAGCTTTCTTT
CDR3: CASRGGLNTEAFF

D: -
V: TRBV25-1
size: -
J: TRBJ2-7
DNA: TGTGCCAGCAGTGAATCGGTTGGTAGAACCTACGAGCAGTACTTC
CDR3: CASSESVGRTYEQYF

D: TRBD2
V: TRBV6-2/TRBV6-3
size: once
J: TRBJ2-5
DNA: TGTGCCAGCAGTGCGGGAGGGGAGACCCAGTACTTC
CDR3: CASSAGGETQYF

D: -
V: TRBV29-1
size: -
J: TRBJ2-7
DNA: TGCAGCGTTGGGACTTCCTACGAGCAGTACTTC
CDR3: CSVGTSYEQYF

D: -
V: TRBV12-3/TRBV12-4
size: -
J: TRBJ1-1
DNA: TGTGCCAGCAGCCTCCACACGTCAGGAGCTTTCTTT
CDR3: CASSLHTSGAFF

D: -
V: TRBV5-1
size: -
J: TRBJ2-7
DNA: TGCGCCACCACGGCGGGTTTTGGCGAGCAGTACTTC
CDR3: CATTAGFGEQYF

D: -
V: TRBV7-9
size: -
J: TRBJ2-1
DNA: TGTGCCAGCAGCTTCAGGGCGAGCTACAATGAGCAGTTCTTC
CDR3: CASSFRASYNEQFF